The present TCR beta chain was sequenced within a study of OX40 agonist ivuxolimab in advanced cancers. This clone was seen once. Repertoires were generated with immunoSEQ multiplex PCR, while TCRdb's copy carries only in-frame clones and drops some. The top ten clones hold under 25% of a sample with 25,000 to 35,000 clones, approximately 84% of them seen once. V was clipped by 5 bases and J by 3 bases; unmatched bases: 7. The length of the CDR3 is 15 residues. Looked up from germline, CDR1 is SGHTA and CDR2 is FQGTGA. J is TRBJ2-3 and V is TRBV7-3, with 8 bases aligning to TRBD2. The sequence was obtained from an adult with an advanced solid tumor such as melanoma, head and neck, liver or kidney cancer. Sequencing used CD4+ or CD8+ T cells sorted from blood, obtained in a trial of the OX40 agonist ivuxolimab. The CDR3 loop reads CASSRSSGGTDTQYF. CDR3 sequence (DNA): TGTGCCAGCAGCCGAAGCAGCGGGGGAACAGATACGCAGTATTTT.